This T cell receptor (beta chain) came from a study of regulatory T cells in long-lasting Graves disease. Documented time point: newly diagnosed GD, antithyroid drugs for less than 3 months. From PBMCs, RNA was extracted and then used to make the TCR library. Graves' disease diagnosis relied on American Thyroid Association guidelines. Arm-PCR of CDR3 regions with iRepertoire HTBI primers generated TCR beta libraries. MiXCR, run by TCRdb on the multiplex PCR reads, gives a single entry per CDR3 protein. The table lists a few hundred thousand distinct CDR3 sequences, around 15% of them singletons, with about 23% in the top ten. This CDR3 is built from 15 residues. Germline CDR1 and CDR2: MGHRA and YSYEKL. V gave up 1 base and J gave up 8 bases, with 15 bases separating them. Study conclusions and caveats: Persistent patients shared about 2,800 public clonotypes among themselves. Newly diagnosed patients shared fewer, at about a thousand. Persistent disease exhibited a predilection for TRBV28, TRBJ1-2 and TRBJ2-5.

This clonotype was picked up a small number of times. Antigen unknown. These data were also filed under a second study, of T cells in Graves' hyperthyroidism and ophthalmopathy. According to that study: The study used the HTBI primer set for a first-round RT-PCR of the TCR CDR3.

The chain uses TRBV4-1 and TRBJ2-1; D might be TRBD2 (6 bases). Sequencing used peripheral blood mononuclear cells (PBMCs), obtained at new diagnosis, from a patient treated with antithyroid drugs. This TCR was recovered from a woman aged 18-35 years with Graves disease. The CDR3 DNA sequence: TGCGCCAGCAGCCAAGGCCCGAGCGGGCGCGATGAGCAGTTCTTC. Translation gives CASSQGPSGRDEQFF.